This TCR beta chain came from a study of blood T cells in healthy people across ages. Findings of the study overall: Correlation between TCR beta diversity and naive T cell percentage was strong. The long-lived group displayed more naive CD4+ cells, plus higher diversity, than the aged donors did. It was not possible, with unsorted PBMCs, to conclusively compare naive and antigen-experienced cells.

CDR3 length: 16 residues. Per germline, CDR1 SGHRS and CDR2 YFSETQ. Remarks on this clonotype: Antigen unknown. The junction departs from germline at one end; a sequencing error may be responsible.

Primers used in a second PCR of roughly 6 to 11 cycles were a sample-barcoded 5' primer and a J-beta primer mix. Researchers report that a template-switch adaptor with 12 random nucleotides tagged each cDNA molecule. In TCRdb, the 5' RACE reads were re-called with MiXCR into one record per CDR3 protein. The sample lists approximately 680,000 distinct CDR3 sequences; about 32% were seen once. The source material was blood. This receptor was obtained from a woman older than 75 in good health. This chain connects TRBV5-1 to TRBJ1-2; 12 positions match TRBD1. The CDR3 DNA follows: TGCGCCGGCAGCCCGGATGTGGGACAGGGGGCGCCTGGCTACACCTTC. Residues: CAGSPDVGQGAPGYTF.